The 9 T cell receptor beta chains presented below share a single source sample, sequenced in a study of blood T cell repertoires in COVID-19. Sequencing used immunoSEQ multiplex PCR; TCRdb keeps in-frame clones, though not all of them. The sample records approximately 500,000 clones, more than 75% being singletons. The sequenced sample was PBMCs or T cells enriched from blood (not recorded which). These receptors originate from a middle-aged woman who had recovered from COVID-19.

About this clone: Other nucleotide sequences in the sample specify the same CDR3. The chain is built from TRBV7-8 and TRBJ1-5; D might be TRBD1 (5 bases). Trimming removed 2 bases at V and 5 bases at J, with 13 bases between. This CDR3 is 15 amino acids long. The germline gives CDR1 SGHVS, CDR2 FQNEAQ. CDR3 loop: CASSLLSQGDQPQHF. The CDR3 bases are TGTGCCAGCAGCTTATTATCCCAGGGCGATCAGCCCCAGCATTTT.

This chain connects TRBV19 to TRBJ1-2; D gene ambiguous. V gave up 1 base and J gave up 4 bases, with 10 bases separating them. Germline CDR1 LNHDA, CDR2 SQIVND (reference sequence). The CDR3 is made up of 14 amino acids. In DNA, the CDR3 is TGTGCCAGTAGTATAGGCCAGAATACCTATGGCTACACCTTC. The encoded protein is CASSIGQNTYGYTF.

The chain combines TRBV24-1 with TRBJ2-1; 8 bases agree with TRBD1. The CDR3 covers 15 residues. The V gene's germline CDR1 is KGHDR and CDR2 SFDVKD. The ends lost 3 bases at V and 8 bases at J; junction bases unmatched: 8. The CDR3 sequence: CATSDPTGEVHEQFF. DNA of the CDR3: TGTGCCACCAGTGATCCGACAGGGGAAGTACATGAGCAGTTCTTC.

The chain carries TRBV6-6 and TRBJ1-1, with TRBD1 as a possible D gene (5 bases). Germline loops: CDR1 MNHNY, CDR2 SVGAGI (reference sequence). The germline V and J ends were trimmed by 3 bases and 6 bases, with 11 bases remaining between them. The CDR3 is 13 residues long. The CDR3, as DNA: TGTGCCAGCAGTTATCTTGGGGCCCCTGAAGCTTTCTTT. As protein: CASSYLGAPEAFF.

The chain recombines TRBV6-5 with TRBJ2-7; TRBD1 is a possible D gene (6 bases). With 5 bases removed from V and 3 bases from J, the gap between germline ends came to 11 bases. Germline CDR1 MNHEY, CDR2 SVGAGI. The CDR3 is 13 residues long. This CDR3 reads CASSRTEYYEQYF. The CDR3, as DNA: TGTGCCAGCAGTCGGACAGAATACTACGAGCAGTACTTC.

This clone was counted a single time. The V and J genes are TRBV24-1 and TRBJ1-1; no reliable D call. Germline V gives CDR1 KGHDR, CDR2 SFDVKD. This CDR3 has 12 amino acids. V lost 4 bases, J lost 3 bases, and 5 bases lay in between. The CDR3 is CATSDSYTEAFF. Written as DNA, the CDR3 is TGTGCCACCAGTGACAGTTACACTGAAGCTTTCTTT.

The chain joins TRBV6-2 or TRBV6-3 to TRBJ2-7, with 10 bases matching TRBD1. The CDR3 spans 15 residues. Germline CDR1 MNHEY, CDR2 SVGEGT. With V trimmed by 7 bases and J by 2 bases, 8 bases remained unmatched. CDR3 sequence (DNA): TGTGCCAGCAACCCTATAGGGACAGGGGCCTACGAGCAGTACTTC. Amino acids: CASNPIGTGAYEQYF.

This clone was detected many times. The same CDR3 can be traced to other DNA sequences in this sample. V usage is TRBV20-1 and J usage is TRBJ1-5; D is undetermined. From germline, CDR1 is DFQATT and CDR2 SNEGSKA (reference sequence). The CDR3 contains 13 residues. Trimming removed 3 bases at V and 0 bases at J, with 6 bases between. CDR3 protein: CSASRDSNQPQHF. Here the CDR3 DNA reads TGCAGTGCTAGTCGGGATAGCAATCAGCCCCAGCATTTT.

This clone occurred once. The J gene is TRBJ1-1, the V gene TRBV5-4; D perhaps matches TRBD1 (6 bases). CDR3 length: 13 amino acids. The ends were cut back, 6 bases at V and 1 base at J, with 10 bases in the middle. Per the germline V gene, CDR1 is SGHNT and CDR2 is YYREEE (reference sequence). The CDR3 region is CASTDSRNTEAFF. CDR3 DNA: TGTGCCAGCACGGACAGCAGGAACACTGAAGCTTTCTTT. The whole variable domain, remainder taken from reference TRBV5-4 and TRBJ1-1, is ETGVTQSPTHLIKTRGQQVTLRCSSQSGHNTVSWYQQALGQGPQFIFQYYREEENGRGNFPPRFSGLQFPNYSSELNVNALELDDSALYLCASTDSRNTEAFFGQGTRLTVV.